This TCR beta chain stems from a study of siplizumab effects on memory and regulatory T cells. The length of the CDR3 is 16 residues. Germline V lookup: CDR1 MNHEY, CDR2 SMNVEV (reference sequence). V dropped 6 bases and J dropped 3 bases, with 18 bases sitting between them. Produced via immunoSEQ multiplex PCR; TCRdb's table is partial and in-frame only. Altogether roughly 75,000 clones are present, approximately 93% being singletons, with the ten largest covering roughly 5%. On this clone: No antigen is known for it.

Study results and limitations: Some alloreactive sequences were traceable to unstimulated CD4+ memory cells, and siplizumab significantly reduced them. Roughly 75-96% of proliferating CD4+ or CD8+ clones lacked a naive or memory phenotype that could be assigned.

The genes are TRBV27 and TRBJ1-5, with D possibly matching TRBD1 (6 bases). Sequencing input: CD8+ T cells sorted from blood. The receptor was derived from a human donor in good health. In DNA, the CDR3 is TGTGCCAGCAGATACTCCGGACAGAGCAACAATCAGCCCCAGCATTTT. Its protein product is CASRYSGQSNNQPQHF.